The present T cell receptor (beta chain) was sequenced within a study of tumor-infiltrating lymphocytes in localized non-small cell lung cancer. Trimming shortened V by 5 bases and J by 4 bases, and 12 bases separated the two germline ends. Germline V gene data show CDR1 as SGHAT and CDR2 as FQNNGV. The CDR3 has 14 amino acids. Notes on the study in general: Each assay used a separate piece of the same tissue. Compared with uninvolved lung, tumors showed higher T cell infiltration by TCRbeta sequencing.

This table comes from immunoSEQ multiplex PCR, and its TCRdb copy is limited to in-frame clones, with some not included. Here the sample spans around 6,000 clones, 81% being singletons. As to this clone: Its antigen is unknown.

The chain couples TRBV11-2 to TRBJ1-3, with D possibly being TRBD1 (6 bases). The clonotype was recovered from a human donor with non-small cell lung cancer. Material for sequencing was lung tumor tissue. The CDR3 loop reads CASSTGALGNTIYF. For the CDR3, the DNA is TGTGCCAGCAGCACGGGGGCGCTGGGAAACACCATATATTTT.